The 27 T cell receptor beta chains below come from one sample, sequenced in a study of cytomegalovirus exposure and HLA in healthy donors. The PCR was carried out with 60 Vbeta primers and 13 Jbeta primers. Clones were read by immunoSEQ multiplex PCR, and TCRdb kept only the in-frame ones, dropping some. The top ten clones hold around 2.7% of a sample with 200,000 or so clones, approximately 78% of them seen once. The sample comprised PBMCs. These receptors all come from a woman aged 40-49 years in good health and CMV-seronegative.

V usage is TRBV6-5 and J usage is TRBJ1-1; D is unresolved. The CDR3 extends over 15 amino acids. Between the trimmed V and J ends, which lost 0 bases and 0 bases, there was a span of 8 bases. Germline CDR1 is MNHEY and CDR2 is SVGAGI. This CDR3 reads CASSYSSIMNTEAFF. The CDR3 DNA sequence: TGTGCCAGCAGTTACTCGAGTATCATGAACACTGAAGCTTTCTTT.

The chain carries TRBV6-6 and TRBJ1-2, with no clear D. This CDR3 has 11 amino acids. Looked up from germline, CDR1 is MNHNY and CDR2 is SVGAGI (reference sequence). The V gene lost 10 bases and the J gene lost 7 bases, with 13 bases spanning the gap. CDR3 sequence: CATKSDFGYTF. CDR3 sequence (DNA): TGTGCCACAAAATCAGACTTTGGCTACACCTTC.

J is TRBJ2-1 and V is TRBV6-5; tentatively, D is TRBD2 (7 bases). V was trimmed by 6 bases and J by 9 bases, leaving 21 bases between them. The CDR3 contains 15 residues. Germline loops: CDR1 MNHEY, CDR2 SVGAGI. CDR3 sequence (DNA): TGTGCCAGCAGCTATGGGGGGGGCATTCTGGGTGAGCAGTTCTTC. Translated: CASSYGGGILGEQFF.

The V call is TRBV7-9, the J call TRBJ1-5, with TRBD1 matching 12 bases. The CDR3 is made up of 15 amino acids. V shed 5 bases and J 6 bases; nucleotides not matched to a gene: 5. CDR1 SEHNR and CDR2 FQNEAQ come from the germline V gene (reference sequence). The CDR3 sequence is CASSEGQGAGQPQHF. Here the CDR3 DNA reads TGTGCCAGCAGCGAGGGACAGGGGGCAGGTCAGCCCCAGCATTTT.

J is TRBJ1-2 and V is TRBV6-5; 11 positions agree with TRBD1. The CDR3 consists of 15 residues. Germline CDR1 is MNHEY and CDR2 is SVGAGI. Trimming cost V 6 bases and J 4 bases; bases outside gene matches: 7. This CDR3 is CASRDGQGAFYGYTF. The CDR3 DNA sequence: TGTGCCAGCAGAGACGGACAGGGGGCTTTCTATGGCTACACCTTC.

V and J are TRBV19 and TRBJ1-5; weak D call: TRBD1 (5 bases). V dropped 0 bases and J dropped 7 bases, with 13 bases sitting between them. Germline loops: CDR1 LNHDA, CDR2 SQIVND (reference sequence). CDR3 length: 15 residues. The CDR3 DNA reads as TGTGCCAGTAGTATAGACGCTCGGCGGGGCCAGCCCCAGCATTTT. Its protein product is CASSIDARRGQPQHF.

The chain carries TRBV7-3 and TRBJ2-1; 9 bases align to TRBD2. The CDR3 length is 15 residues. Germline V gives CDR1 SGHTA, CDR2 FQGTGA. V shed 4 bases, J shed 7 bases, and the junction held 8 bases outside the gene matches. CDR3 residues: CASSYLAGTVNEQFF. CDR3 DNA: TGTGCCAGCAGCTACCTAGCGGGAACGGTAAATGAGCAGTTCTTC. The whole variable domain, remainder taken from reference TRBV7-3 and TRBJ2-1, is GAGVSQTPSNKVTEKGKYVELRCDPISGHTALYWYRQSLGQGPEFLIYFQGTGAADDSGLPNDRFFAVRPEGSVSTLKIQRTERGDSAVYLCASSYLAGTVNEQFFGPGTRLTVL.

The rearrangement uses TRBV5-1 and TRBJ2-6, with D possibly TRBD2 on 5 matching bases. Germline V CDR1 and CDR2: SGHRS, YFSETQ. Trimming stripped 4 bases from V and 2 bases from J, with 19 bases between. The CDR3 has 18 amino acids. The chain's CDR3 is CASSLTAGGGPGANVLTF. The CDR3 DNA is TGCGCCAGCAGCCTGACCGCCGGTGGAGGACCTGGGGCCAACGTCCTGACTTTC.

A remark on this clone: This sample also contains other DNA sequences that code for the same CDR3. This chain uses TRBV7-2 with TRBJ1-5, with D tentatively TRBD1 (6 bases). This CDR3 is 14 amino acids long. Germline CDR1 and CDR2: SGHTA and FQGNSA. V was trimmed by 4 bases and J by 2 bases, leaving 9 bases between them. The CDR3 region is CASSSQGGNQPQHF. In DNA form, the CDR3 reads TGTGCCAGCAGCTCACAGGGCGGCAATCAGCCCCAGCATTTT.

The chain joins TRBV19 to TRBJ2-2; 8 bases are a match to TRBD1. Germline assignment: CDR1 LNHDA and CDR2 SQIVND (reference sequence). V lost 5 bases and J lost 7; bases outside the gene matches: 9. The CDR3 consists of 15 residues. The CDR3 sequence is CASSSQGARNGELFF. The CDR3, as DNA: TGTGCCAGTAGTTCGCAGGGGGCGCGTAACGGGGAGCTGTTTTTT.

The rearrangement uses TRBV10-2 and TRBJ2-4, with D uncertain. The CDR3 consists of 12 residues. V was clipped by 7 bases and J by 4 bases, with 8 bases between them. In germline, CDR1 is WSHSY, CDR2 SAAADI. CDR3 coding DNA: TGCGCCAGCACCCAGAATAAAAACATTCAGTACTTC. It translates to CASTQNKNIQYF.

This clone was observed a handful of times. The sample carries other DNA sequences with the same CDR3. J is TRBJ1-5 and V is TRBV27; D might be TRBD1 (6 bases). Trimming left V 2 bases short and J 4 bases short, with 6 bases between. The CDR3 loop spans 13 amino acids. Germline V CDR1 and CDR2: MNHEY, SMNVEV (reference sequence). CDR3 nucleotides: TGTGCCAGCAGTTTACAGGGGAATCAGCCCCAGCATTTT. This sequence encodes CASSLQGNQPQHF.

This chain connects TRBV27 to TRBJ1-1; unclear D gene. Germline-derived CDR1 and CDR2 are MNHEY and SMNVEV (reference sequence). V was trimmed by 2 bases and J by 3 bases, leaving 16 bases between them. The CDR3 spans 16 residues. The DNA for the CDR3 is TGTGCCAGCAGTTTACTTTCCGCCAATCAGGACACTGAAGCTTTCTTT. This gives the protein CASSLLSANQDTEAFF.

The CDR3 here is CASSLVAGHTEAFF. DNA for the CDR3: TGTGCCAGCAGCTTGGTGGCAGGGCACACTGAAGCTTTCTTT. J is TRBJ1-1 and V is TRBV5-6, with TRBD1 as a possible D gene (5 bases). Looked up from germline, CDR1 is SGHDT and CDR2 is YYEEEE. This CDR3 spans 14 amino acids. V lost 0 bases and J lost 3, with 9 bases in between.

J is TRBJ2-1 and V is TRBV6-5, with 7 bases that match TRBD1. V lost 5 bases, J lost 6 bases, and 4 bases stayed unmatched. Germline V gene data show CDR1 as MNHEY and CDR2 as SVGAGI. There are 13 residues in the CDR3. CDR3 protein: CASSHGTVNEQFF. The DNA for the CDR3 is TGTGCCAGCAGTCACGGGACAGTCAATGAGCAGTTCTTC.

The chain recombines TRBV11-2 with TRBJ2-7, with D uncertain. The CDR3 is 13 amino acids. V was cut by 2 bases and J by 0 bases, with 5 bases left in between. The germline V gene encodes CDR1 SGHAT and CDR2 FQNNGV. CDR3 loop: CASSLISSYEQYF. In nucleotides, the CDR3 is TGTGCCAGCAGCTTAATTAGCTCCTACGAGCAGTACTTC. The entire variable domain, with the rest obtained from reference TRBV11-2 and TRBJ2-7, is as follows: EAGVAQSPRYKIIEKRQSVAFWCNPISGHATLYWYQQILGQGPKLLIQFQNNGVVDDSQLPKDRFSAERLKGVDSTLKIQPAKLEDSAVYLCASSLISSYEQYFGPGTRLTVT.

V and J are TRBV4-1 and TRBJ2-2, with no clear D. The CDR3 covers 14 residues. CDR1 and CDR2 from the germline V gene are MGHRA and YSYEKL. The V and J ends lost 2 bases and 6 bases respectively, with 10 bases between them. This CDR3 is CASSQITSAGELFF. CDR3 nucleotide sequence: TGCGCCAGCAGCCAAATCACGTCAGCCGGGGAGCTGTTTTTT.

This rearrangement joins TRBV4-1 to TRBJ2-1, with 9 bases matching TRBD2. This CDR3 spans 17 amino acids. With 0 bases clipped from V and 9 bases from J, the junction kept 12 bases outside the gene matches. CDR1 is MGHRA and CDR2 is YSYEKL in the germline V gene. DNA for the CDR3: TGCGCCAGCAGCCAAGAAAGGAGGCGGGAGGGCCGGAGTGAGCAGTTCTTC. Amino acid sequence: CASSQERRREGRSEQFF.

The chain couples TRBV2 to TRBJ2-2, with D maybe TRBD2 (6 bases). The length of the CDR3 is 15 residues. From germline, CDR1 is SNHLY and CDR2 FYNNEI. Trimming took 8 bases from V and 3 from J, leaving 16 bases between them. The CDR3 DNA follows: TGTGCCAGCGGGGGGAGAGGGTTGGACACCGGGGAGCTGTTTTTT. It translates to CASGGRGLDTGELFF. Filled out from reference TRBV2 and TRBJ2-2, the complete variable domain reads EPEVTQTPSHQVTQMGQEVILRCVPISNHLYFYWYRQILGQKVEFLVSFYNNEISEKSEIFDDQFSVERPDGSNFTLKIRSTKLEDSAMYFCASGGRGLDTGELFFGEGSRLTVL.

CDR3 loop: CASSLELALEQYF. CDR3 nucleotides: TGCGCCAGCAGCTTGGAGCTAGCTCTCGAGCAGTACTTC. The V and J genes are TRBV5-1 and TRBJ2-7, with D maybe TRBD2 (5 bases). From germline, CDR1 is SGHRS and CDR2 YFSETQ. V lost 0 bases, J lost 6 bases, and 10 bases lay in between. The CDR3 sequence is 13 residues long.

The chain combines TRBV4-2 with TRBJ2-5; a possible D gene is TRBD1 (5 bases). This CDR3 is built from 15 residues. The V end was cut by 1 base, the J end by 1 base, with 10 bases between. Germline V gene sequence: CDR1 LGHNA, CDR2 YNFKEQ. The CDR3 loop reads CASSQVWGPQETQYF. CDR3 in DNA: TGTGCCAGCAGCCAAGTATGGGGCCCCCAAGAGACCCAGTACTTC.

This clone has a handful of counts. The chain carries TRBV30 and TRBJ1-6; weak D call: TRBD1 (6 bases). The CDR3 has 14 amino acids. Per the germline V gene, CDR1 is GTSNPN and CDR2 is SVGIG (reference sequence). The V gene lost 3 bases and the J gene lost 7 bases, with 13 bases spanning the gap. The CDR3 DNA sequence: TGTGCCTGGAGACGGACAGACCCCAATTCACCCCTCCACTTT. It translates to CAWRRTDPNSPLHF.

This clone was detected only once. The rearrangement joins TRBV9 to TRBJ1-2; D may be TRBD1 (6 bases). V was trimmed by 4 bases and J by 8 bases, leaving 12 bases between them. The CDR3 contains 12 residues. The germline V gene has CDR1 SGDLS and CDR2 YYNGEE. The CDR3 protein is CASSSQGNGYTF. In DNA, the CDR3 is TGTGCCAGCAGCTCTCAGGGGAACGGCTACACCTTC.

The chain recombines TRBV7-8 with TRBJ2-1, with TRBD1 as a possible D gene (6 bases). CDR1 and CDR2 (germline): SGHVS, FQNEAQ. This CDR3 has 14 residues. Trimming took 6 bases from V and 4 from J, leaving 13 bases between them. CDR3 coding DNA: TGTGCCAGCAGTCGACAGGAAACATACAATGAGCAGTTCTTC. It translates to CASSRQETYNEQFF.

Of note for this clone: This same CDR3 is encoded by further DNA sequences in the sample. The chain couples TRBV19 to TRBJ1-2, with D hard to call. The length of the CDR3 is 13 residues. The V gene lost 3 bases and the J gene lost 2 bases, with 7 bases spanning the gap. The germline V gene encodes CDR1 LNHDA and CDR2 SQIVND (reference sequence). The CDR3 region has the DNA TGTGCCAGTAGTATTGCAGCGAACTATGGCTACACCTTC. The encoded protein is CASSIAANYGYTF.

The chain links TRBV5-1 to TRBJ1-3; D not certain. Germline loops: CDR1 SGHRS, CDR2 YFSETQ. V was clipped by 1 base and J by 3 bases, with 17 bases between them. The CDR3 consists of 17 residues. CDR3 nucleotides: TGCGCCAGCAGCTTGCGCTCCTCCTCGGGTAGTGGAAACACCATATATTTT. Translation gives CASSLRSSSGSGNTIYF.

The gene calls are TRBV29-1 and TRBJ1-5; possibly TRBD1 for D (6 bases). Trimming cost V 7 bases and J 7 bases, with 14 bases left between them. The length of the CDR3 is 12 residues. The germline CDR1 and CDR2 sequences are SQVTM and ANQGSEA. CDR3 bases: TGCAGCGGGGGGGGGCCGGGCCAGCCCCAGCATTTT. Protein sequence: CSGGGPGQPQHF.